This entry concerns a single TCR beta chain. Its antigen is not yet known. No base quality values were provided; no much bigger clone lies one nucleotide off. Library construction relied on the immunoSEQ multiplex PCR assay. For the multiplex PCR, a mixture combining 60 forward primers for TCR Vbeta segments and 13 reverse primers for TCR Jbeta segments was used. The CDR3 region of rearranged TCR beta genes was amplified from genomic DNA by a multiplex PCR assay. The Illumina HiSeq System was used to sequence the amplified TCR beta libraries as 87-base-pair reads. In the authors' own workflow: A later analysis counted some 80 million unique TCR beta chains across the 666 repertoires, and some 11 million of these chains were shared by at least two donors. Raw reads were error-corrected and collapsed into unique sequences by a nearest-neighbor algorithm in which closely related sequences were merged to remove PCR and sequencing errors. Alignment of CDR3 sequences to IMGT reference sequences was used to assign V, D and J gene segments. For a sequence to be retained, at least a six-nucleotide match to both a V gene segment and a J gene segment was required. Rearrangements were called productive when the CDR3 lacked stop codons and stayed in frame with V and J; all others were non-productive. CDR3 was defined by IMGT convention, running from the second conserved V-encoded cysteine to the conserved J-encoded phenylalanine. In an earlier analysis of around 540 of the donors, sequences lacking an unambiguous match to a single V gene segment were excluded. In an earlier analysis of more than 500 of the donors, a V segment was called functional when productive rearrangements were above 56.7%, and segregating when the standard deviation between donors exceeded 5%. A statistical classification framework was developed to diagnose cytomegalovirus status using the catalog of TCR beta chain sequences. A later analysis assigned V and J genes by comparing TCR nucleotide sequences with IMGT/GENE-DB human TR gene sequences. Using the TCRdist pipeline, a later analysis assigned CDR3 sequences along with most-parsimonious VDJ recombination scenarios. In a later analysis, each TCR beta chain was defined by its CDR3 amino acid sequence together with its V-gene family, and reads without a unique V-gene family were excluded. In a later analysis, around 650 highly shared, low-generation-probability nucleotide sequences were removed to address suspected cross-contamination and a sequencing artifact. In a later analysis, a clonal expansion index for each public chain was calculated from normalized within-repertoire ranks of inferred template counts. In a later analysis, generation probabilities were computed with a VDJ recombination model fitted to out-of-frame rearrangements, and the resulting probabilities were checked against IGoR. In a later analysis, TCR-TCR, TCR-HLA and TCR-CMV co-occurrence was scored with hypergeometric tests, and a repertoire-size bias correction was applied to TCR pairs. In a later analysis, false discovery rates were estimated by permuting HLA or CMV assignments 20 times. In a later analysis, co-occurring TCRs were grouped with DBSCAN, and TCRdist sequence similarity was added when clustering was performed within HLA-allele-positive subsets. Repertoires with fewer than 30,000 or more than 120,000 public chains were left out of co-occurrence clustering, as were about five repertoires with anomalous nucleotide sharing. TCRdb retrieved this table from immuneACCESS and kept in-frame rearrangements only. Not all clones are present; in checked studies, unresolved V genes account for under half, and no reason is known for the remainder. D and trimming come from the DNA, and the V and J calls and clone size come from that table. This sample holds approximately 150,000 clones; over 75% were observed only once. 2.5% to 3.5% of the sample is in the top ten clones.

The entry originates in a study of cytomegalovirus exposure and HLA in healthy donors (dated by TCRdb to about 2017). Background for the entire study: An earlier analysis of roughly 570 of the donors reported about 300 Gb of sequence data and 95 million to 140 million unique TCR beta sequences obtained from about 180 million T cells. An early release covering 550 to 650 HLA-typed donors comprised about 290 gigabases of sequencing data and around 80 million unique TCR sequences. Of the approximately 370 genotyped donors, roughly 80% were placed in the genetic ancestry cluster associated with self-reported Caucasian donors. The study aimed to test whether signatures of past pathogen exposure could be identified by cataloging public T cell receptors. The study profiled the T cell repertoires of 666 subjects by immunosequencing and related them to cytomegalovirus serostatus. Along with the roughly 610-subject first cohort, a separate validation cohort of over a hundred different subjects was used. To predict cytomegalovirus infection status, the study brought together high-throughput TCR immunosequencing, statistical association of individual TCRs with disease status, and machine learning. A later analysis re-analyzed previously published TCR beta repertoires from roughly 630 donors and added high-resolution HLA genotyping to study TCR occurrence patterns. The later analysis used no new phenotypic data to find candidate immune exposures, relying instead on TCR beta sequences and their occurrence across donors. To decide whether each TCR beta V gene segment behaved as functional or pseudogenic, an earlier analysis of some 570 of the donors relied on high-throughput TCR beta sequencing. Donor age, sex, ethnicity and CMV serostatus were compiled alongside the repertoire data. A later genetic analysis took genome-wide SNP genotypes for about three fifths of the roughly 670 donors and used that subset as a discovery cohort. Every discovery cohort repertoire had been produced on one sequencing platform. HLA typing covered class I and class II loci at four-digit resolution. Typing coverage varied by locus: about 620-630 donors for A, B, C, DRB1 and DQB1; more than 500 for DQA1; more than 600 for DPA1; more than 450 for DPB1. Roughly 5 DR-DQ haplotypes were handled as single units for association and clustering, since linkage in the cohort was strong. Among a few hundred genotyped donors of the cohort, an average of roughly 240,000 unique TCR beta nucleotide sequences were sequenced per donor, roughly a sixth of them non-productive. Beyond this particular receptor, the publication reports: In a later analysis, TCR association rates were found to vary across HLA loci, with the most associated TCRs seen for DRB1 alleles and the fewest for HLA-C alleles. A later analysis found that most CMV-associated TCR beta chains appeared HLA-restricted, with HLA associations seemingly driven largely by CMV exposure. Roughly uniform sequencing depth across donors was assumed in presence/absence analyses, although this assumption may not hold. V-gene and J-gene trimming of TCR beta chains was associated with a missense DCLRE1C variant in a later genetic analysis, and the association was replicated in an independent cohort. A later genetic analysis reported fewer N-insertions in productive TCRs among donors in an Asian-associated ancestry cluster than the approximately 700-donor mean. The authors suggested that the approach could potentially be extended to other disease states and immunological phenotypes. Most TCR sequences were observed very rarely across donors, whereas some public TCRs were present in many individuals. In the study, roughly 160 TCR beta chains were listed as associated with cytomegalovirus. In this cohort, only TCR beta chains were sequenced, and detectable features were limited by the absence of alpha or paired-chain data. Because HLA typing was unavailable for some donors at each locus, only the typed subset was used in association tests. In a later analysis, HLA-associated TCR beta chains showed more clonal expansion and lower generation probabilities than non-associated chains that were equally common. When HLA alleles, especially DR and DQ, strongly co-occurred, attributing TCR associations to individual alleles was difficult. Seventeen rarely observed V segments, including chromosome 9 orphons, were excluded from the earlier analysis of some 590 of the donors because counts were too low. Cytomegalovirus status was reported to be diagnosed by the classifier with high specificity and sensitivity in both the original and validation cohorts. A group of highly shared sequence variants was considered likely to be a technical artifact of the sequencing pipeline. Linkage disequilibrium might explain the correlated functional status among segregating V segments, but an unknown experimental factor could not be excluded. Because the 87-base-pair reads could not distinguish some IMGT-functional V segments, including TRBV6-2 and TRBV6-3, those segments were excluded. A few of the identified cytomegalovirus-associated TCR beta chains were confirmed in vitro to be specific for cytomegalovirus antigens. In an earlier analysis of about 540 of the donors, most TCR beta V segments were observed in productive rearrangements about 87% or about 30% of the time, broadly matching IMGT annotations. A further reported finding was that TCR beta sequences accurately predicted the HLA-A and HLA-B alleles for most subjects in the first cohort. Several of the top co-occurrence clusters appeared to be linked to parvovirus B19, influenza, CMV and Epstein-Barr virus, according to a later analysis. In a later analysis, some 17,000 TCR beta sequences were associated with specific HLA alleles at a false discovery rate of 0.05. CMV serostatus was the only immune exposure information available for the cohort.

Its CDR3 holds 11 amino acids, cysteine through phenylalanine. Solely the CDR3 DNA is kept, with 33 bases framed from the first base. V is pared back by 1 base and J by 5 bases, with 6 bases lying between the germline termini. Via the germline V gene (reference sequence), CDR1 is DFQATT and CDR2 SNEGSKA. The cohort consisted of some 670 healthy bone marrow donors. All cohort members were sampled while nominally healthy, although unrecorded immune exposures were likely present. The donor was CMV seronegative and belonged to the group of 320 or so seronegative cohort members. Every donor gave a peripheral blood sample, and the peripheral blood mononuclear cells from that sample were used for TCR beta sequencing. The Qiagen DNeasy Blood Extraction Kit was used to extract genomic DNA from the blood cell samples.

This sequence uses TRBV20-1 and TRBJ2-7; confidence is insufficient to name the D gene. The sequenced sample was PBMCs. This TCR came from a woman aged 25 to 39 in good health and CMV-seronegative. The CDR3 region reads CSARGQNEQYF. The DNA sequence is TGCAGTGCTAGAGGACAAAACGAGCAGTACTTC.